The following is a T cell receptor beta chain sequence with its context. Trimming stripped 2 bases from V and 6 bases from J, with 7 bases between. Germline CDR1 SGHTA, CDR2 FQGNSA. The CDR3 extends over 13 amino acids. The data stem from a study of T-cell reconstitution after alpha-beta-depleted transplantation in children. The library targeted TCRbeta and was prepared with unique molecular identifiers. MiXCR was run by TCRdb on the PCR reads, yielding one entry per CDR3 protein. The profile covers 450,000 to 500,000 distinct CDR3 sequences, with 9.5% to 15% appearing a single time and around 5.8% taken by the ten largest.

The receptor comes from a human donor who donated a stem cell graft to a child with combined immunodeficiency. J is TRBJ2-2 and V is TRBV7-2, with D hard to call. The sample consisted of PBMCs from the stem cell graft donor, taken from the stem cell graft. CDR3 coding DNA: TGTGCCAGCAGCTTATCCTGGTCCGGGGAGCTGTTTTTT. It is translated as CASSLSWSGELFF.